A selection of T cell receptor beta chains follows, all from one sample in a study of post-analysis software for immune sequencing data. Each CDR3 protein gets one entry after TCRdb re-called the PCR reads with MiXCR. The sample lists hundreds of thousands of distinct CDR3 sequences; less than 35% were seen once. The sequenced material came from blood. The receptors were sampled from a girl aged 5-17 years with multiple sclerosis. Each CDR3 is given with its conserved first and last residue. D genes are given only for firm matches. Some rows have no size entry. The others give once, few or many, or a class for an expanded clone.

>.|15|TRBV20-1|.|TRBJ2-4
TGCAGTGTTAGCCATCCGGGCGGCACCAAGAACATTCAGTACTTC
CSVSHPGGTKNIQYF
>TRBD1|17|TRBV27|few|TRBJ1-4
TGTGCCAGCAGTTTATCGAGAACAGGACAGGGGATTGAAAAACTGTTTTTT
CASSLSRTGQGIEKLFF
>.|15|TRBV28|.|TRBJ1-2
TGTGCCAGCAGTTCCAGGACCTCACCATCCTATGGCTACACCTTC
CASSSRTSPSYGYTF
>.|15|TRBV5-1|once|TRBJ1-1
TGCGTCAGCAGCCCCGGAGGGGGGCGCGCGTCTGAAGCTTTCTTT
CVSSPGGGRASEAFF
>.|10|TRBV29-1|.|TRBJ1-1
TGCAGCGTTAGGGAGACTGAAGCTTTCTTT
CSVRETEAFF
>TRBD2|15|TRBV18|few|TRBJ2-1
TGTGCCAGCTCACCCTCTAGCGGGGGCAACAATGAGCAGTTCTTC
CASSPSSGGNNEQFF
>.|14|TRBV18|.|TRBJ2-7
TGTGCCAGCTCACCATCTATGGGCATCCACGAGCAGTACTTC
CASSPSMGIHEQYF
>.|14|TRBV15|few|TRBJ2-3
TGTGCCACCAGCAGGACCTTTAATGCAGATACGCAGTATTTT
CATSRTFNADTQYF
>.|14|TRBV27|.|TRBJ1-1
TGTGCCAGCAGAACCATTCCCGGGACCACTGAAGCTTTCTTT
CASRTIPGTTEAFF
>.|14|TRBV6-5|.|TRBJ2-7
TGTGCCAGCCAACACCGACGCCGCGGGGACGAGCAGTACTTC
CASQHRRRGDEQYF
>.|11|TRBV28|few|TRBJ2-3
TGTGCCAGCAGTCCCCATTCTACGCAGTATTTT
CASSPHSTQYF
>.|16|TRBV7-2|.|TRBJ2-3
TGTGCCAGCAGCTCGAAAAGCGGGTCTAGCACAGATACGCAGTATTTT
CASSSKSGSSTDTQYF
>TRBD1|16|TRBV6-4|few|TRBJ2-1
TGTGCCAGCAGCCGCTCCACAGGGGTGCCCTACAATGAGCAGTTCTTC
CASSRSTGVPYNEQFF
>.|11|TRBV29-1|many|TRBJ1-2
TGCAGCGAGGGCTCTAACTATGGCTACACCTTC
CSEGSNYGYTF
>TRBD1|15|TRBV12-3/TRBV12-4|.|TRBJ1-5
TGTGCCAACAGTTTATTAGCAGGGGGCGGTCAGCCCCAGCATTTT
CANSLLAGGGQPQHF